This T cell receptor beta chain is from a study of OX40 agonist ivuxolimab in advanced cancers. Study as a whole: Partial responses occurred in Three dose-escalation patients, one with hepatocellular carcinoma and two with cutaneous melanoma.

Trimming cost V 4 bases and J 8 bases, with 14 bases left between them. Germline lookup yields CDR1 SGHAT and CDR2 FQNNGV. The CDR3 loop spans 13 amino acids. Details on this clone: Its target is unknown.

Study-wide points: Specificity for antigen went undetermined in the expanded peripheral T cells. More expanded clones were found, on average, in CD8+ than in CD4+ T cells.

Method: immunoSEQ multiplex PCR; TCRdb's copy keeps in-frame clones and lacks some. The data show roughly 80,000 clones, with approximately 85% seen just once and around 0.7% held by the top ten. The rearrangement joins TRBV11-2 to TRBJ1-2, with TRBD1 as a possible D gene (6 bases). The source was CD4+ or CD8+ T cells sorted from blood, collected in a trial of the OX40 agonist ivuxolimab. The receptor's source is an adult with an advanced solid tumor such as melanoma, head and neck, liver or kidney cancer. The CDR3 protein is CASSSVEGGGYTF. CDR3 DNA: TGTGCCAGCAGCTCTGTCGAGGGGGGAGGCTACACCTTC.